A selection of T cell receptor beta chains follows, all from one sample in a study of post-analysis software for immune sequencing data. Via MiXCR, TCRdb re-called the PCR reads, giving one row per CDR3 protein. Here the sample spans 400,000 to 500,000 distinct CDR3 sequences, 39% being singletons. Sequenced: blood. The receptors were sampled from a girl aged 2 to 10 with multiple sclerosis. Each CDR3 is given with its conserved first and last residue. A D gene is named only where the DNA matches it firmly. Clone size, where shown, is once, few, many, or a class for clones that have expanded.

D	V	size	length	J	CDR3	DNA
TRBD1	TRBV29-1	.	18	TRBJ2-3	CSVVGTGDGEVLADTQYF	TGCAGCGTTGTTGGGACAGGGGATGGGGAGGTCCTCGCAGATACGCAGTATTTT
.	TRBV7-9	many	16	TRBJ2-1	CASSPGSGTMANEQFF	TGTGCCAGCAGCCCAGGTTCGGGAACTATGGCGAATGAGCAGTTCTTC
TRBD1	TRBV7-2	.	20	TRBJ2-1	CASSQGVWRVNPRSYNEQFF	TGTGCCAGCAGCCAGGGGGTCTGGCGGGTGAATCCCAGATCCTACAATGAGCAGTTCTTC
.	TRBV9	.	14	TRBJ1-1	CASSVDLGATEAFF	TGTGCCAGCAGCGTAGATCTGGGCGCCACTGAAGCTTTCTTT
TRBD2	TRBV20-1	few	14	TRBJ2-3	CSAGETSGTDTQYF	TGCAGTGCTGGGGAGACTAGCGGCACAGATACGCAGTATTTT
.	TRBV5-1	once	16	TRBJ2-7	CASSPRGKTLSYEQYF	TGCGCCAGCAGTCCGAGAGGGAAGACCCTATCCTACGAGCAGTACTTC
.	TRBV29-1	.	16	TRBJ2-5	CSVGGQNAPKRETQYF	TGCAGCGTTGGAGGACAGAACGCACCCAAAAGGGAGACCCAGTACTTC
.	TRBV9	few	16	TRBJ2-1	CASSVKEGAFYNEQFF	TGTGCCAGCAGCGTCAAGGAGGGGGCTTTCTACAATGAGCAGTTCTTC
.	TRBV28	few	14	TRBJ1-2	CASGKDSPFNGYTF	TGTGCCAGCGGAAAGGACAGCCCTTTCAATGGCTACACCTTC
.	TRBV10-3	.	12	TRBJ2-5	CAIKQTGETQYF	TGTGCCATCAAACAGACGGGGGAGACCCAGTACTTC
TRBD1	TRBV5-1	.	13	TRBJ1-1	CASCQQGGTEAFF	TGCGCCAGCTGCCAGCAGGGGGGCACTGAAGCTTTCTTT
TRBD1	TRBV10-3	.	15	TRBJ2-1	CAIRMTGRRYNEQFF	TGTGCCATCAGGATGACAGGGCGCCGATACAATGAGCAGTTCTTC
.	TRBV5-1	.	13	TRBJ1-4	CASSLIESEKLFF	TGCGCCAGCAGCTTAATAGAGAGTGAAAAACTGTTTTTT
TRBD2	TRBV5-1	few	17	TRBJ2-7	CASSLGGGGPSSYEQYF	TGCGCCAGCAGCTTAGGCGGCGGGGGGCCGAGCTCCTACGAGCAGTACTTC
TRBD1	TRBV7-6	.	17	TRBJ2-7	CASSSYQRTGMGYEQYF	TGTGCCAGCAGCTCCTATCAGAGGACAGGAATGGGCTACGAGCAGTACTTC
TRBD2	TRBV15	few	14	TRBJ2-1	CATSMTSRINEQFF	TGTGCCACCAGTATGACTAGCAGGATCAATGAGCAGTTCTTC
.	TRBV12-3/TRBV12-4	few	15	TRBJ2-1	CASSLRLIDDNEQFF	TGTGCCAGCAGTTTACGGCTTATAGACGACAATGAGCAGTTCTTC
.	TRBV20-1	.	14	TRBJ1-2	CSARRDVNVYGYTF	TGCAGTGCTAGACGGGACGTGAATGTTTATGGCTACACCTTC
.	TRBV12-3/TRBV12-4	.	16	TRBJ2-1	CASTVSSARSYNEQFF	TGTGCCAGCACGGTGTCTAGCGCCCGATCGTACAATGAGCAGTTCTTC
.	TRBV4-1	few	15	TRBJ2-7	CASSQVEGITYEQYF	TGCGCCAGCAGCCAAGTCGAGGGCATAACCTACGAGCAGTACTTC
.	TRBV13	.	16	TRBJ2-5	CASSLYDGENPRTQYF	TGTGCCAGCAGCTTGTACGACGGAGAAAATCCCAGGACCCAGTACTTC
TRBD2	TRBV29-1	.	13	TRBJ2-7	CSVAGVLSREQYF	TGCAGCGTCGCGGGAGTGTTGAGCCGCGAGCAGTACTTC
.	TRBV3-1	.	14	TRBJ1-2	CVTQSAGKDYGYTF	TGTGTCACCCAATCGGCAGGGAAGGACTATGGCTACACCTTC
TRBD1	TRBV28	.	15	TRBJ2-1	CASSTGGGVYNEQFF	TGTGCCAGCAGTACAGGGGGTGGGGTCTACAATGAGCAGTTCTTC
TRBD1	TRBV20-1	.	16	TRBJ1-1	CSARGGQGARNTEAFF	TGCAGTGCTAGGGGGGGACAGGGGGCGAGAAACACTGAAGCTTTCTTT
.	TRBV7-2	few	13	TRBJ1-2	CASSLQAFYGYTF	TGTGCCAGCAGCTTACAGGCCTTCTATGGCTACACCTTC
TRBD2	TRBV3-1	.	18	TRBJ2-1	CASSQEGTSGRAYNEQFF	TGTGCCAGCAGCCAAGAGGGGACTAGCGGGAGGGCCTACAATGAGCAGTTCTTC
TRBD1	TRBV28	.	15	TRBJ2-3	CASRYGQGPTDTQYF	TGTGCCAGCAGATACGGACAGGGGCCCACAGATACGCAGTATTTT
TRBD2	TRBV6-4	.	15	TRBJ2-1	CASSDSSGGANEQFF	TGTGCCAGCAGTGACTCTAGCGGGGGGGCCAATGAGCAGTTCTTC
.	TRBV12-3/TRBV12-4	.	14	TRBJ2-7	CASSLRPVLDEQYF	TGTGCCAGCAGTTTGAGGCCCGTGTTAGACGAGCAGTACTTC
.	TRBV5-6	.	16	TRBJ2-3	CASSLASILVLDTQYF	TGTGCCAGCAGCTTGGCCTCGATACTGGTCTTGGATACGCAGTATTTT
TRBD2	TRBV4-1	.	16	TRBJ2-1	CASSLRLGLAGEEQFF	TGCGCCAGCAGCCTACGACTGGGACTAGCGGGAGAGGAGCAGTTCTTC
TRBD1	TRBV29-1	few	14	TRBJ2-7	CSAGQGATSYEQYF	TGCAGCGCCGGCCAGGGGGCAACCTCCTACGAGCAGTACTTC
TRBD1	TRBV7-9	few	16	TRBJ1-6	CASSLGQGFYNSPLHF	TGTGCCAGCAGCTTAGGACAGGGATTTTATAATTCACCCCTCCACTTT
.	TRBV6-1	.	14	TRBJ2-7	CASSRGLGSYEQYF	TGTGCCAGCAGTAGGGGCCTCGGATCCTACGAGCAGTACTTC
TRBD2	TRBV7-2	few	15	TRBJ2-7	CASSSRTSGAYEQYF	TGTGCCAGCAGCTCACGGACTAGCGGGGCATACGAGCAGTACTTC
TRBD1	TRBV12-3/TRBV12-4	.	15	TRBJ1-4	CASSLVGTGNEKLFF	TGTGCCAGCAGTTTAGTCGGGACAGGGAATGAAAAACTGTTTTTT
.	TRBV13	.	14	TRBJ2-7	CASSLDGTGNEQYF	TGTGCCAGCAGCTTAGACGGGACGGGGAACGAGCAGTACTTC
.	TRBV28	.	12	TRBJ1-1	CASSFINFEAFF	TGTGCCAGCAGCTTTATAAATTTTGAAGCTTTCTTT
.	TRBV7-2	.	13	TRBJ2-7	CASSLSPGSAQYF	TGTGCCAGCAGCTTAAGTCCGGGGTCAGCGCAGTACTTC
.	TRBV5-1	many	13	TRBJ2-1	CASSLGPSNEQFF	TGCGCCAGCAGCTTGGGGCCGAGCAATGAGCAGTTCTTC
.	TRBV6-5	.	14	TRBJ1-6	CASSYGTGNSPLHF	TGTGCCAGCAGTTATGGGACGGGTAATTCACCCCTCCACTTT
TRBD1	TRBV6-2/TRBV6-3	few	17	TRBJ1-2	CASSYGTGRNFNYGYTF	TGTGCCAGCAGTTACGGGACAGGCCGTAACTTTAACTATGGCTACACCTTC
.	TRBV4-1	.	16	TRBJ2-7	CASSQLEGASFYEQYF	TGCGCCAGCAGCCAACTGGAGGGGGCCAGCTTCTACGAGCAGTACTTC